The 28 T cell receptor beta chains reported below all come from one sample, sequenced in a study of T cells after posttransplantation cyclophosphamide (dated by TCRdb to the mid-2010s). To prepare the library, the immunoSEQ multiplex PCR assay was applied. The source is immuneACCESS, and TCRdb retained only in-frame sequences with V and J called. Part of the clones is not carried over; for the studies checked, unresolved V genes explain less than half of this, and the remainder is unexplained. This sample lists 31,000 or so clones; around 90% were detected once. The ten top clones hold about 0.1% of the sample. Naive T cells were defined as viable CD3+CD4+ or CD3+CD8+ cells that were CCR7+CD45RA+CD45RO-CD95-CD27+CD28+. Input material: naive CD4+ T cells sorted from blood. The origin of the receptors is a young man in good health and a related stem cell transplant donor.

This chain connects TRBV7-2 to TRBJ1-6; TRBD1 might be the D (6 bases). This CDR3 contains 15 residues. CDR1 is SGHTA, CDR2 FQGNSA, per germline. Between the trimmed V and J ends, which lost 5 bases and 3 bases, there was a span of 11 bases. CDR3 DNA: TGTGCCAGCAGCAACCGACAGGACTATAATTCACCCCTCCACTTT. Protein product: CASSNRQDYNSPLHF.

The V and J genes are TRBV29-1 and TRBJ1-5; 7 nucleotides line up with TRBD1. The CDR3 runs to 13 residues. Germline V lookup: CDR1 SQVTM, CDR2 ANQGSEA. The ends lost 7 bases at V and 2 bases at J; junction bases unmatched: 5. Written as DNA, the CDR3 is TGCAGCGCCTCCGACAGGGGCAATCAGCCCCAGCATTTT. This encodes CSASDRGNQPQHF.

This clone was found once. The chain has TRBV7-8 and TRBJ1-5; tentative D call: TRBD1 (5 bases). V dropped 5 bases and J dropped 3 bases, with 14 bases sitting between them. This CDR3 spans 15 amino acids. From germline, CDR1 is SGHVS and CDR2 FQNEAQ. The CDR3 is CASSRGTSLNQPQHF. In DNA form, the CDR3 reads TGTGCCAGCAGCAGAGGGACTTCCCTCAATCAGCCCCAGCATTTT.

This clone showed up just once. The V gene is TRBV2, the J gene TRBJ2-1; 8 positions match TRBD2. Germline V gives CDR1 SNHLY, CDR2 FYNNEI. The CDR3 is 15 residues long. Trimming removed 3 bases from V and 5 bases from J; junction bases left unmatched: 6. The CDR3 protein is CASSELGRGDNEQFF. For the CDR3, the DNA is TGTGCCAGCAGTGAGCTCGGGCGGGGGGACAATGAGCAGTTCTTC.

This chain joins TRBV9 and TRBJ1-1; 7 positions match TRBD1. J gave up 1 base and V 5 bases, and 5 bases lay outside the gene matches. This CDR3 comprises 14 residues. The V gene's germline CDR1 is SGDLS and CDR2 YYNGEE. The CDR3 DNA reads TGTGCCAGCAGACCCGGGACAGAGAACACTGAAGCTTTCTTT. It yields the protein CASRPGTENTEAFF.

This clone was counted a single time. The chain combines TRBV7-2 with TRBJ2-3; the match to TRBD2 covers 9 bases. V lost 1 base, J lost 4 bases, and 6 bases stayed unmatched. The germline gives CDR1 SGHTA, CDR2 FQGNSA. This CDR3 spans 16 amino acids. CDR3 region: CASSLVAGGAPDTQYF. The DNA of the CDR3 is TGTGCCAGCAGCTTAGTCGCGGGGGGGGCCCCAGATACGCAGTATTTT.

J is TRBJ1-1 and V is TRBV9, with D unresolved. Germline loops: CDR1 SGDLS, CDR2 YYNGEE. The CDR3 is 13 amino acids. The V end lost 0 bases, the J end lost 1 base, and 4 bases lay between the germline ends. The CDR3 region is CASSVARNTEAFF. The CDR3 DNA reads TGTGCCAGCAGCGTAGCCAGGAACACTGAAGCTTTCTTT.

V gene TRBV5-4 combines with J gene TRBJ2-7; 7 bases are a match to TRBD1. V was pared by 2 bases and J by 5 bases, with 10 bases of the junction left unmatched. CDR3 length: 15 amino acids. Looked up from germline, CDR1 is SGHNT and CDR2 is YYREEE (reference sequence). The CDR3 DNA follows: TGTGCCAGCAGCTTACCCGGACAGGAAGGACACGAGCAGTACTTC. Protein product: CASSLPGQEGHEQYF.

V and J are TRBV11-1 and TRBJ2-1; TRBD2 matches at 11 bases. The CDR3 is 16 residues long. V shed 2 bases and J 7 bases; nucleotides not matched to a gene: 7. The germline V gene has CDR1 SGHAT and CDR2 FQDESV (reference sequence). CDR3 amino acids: CASSLRLAGGKNEQFF. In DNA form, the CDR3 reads TGTGCCAGCAGCTTACGGCTAGCGGGGGGCAAGAATGAGCAGTTCTTC.

The CDR3 protein is CASSSVFRGRSTDTQYF. The CDR3 coding sequence is TGTGCCAGCAGCTCCGTTTTCAGGGGGCGTAGTACAGATACGCAGTATTTT. This rearrangement joins TRBV11-2 to TRBJ2-3, with 8 positions matching TRBD1. The germline gives CDR1 SGHAT, CDR2 FQNNGV. J was trimmed by 3 bases and V by 4 bases; bases with no gene match: 12. The CDR3 contains 17 residues. Together with reference TRBV11-2 and TRBJ2-3, the CDR3 gives the full variable domain: EAGVAQSPRYKIIEKRQSVAFWCNPISGHATLYWYQQILGQGPKLLIQFQNNGVVDDSQLPKDRFSAERLKGVDSTLKIQPAKLEDSAVYLCASSSVFRGRSTDTQYFGPGTRLTVL.

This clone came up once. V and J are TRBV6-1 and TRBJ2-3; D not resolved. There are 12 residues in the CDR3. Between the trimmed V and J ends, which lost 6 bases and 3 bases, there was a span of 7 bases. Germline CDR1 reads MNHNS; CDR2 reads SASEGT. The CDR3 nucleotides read TGTGCCAGCAGCGTGACAACAGATACGCAGTATTTT. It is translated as CASSVTTDTQYF.

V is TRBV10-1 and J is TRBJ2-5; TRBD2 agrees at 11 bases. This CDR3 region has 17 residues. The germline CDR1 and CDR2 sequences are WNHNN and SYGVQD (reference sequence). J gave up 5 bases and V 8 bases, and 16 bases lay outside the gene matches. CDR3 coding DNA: TGCGCCAGCTTCCTTCAGGGGCTAGCGGGGGGATGGGAGACCCAGTACTTC. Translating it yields CASFLQGLAGGWETQYF.

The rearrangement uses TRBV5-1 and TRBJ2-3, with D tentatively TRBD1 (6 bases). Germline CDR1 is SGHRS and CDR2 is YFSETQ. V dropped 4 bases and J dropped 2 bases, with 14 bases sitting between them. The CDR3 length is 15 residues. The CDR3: CASSNGQWYTDTQYF. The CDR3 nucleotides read TGCGCCAGCAGCAATGGACAGTGGTACACAGATACGCAGTATTTT.

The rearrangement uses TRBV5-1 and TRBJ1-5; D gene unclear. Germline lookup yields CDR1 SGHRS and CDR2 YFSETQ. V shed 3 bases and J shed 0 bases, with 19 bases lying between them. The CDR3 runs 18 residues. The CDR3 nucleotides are TGCGCCAGCAGCTCGTTACCCCCGGGGTACGGTAGCAATCAGCCCCAGCATTTT. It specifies CASSSLPPGYGSNQPQHF.

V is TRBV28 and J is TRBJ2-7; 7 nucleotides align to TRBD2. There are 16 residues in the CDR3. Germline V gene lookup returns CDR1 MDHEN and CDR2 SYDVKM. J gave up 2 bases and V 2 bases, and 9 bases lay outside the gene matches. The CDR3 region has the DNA TGTGCCAGCAGTTTACTAACCAGGACTAGGACCTACGAGCAGTACTTC. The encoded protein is CASSLLTRTRTYEQYF.

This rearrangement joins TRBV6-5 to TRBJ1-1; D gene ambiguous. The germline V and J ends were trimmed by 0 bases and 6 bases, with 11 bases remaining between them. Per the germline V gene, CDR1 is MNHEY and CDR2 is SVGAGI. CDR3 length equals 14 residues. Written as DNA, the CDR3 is TGTGCCAGCAGTTACTCTTACGGCCAGGCTGAAGCTTTCTTT. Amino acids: CASSYSYGQAEAFF.

DNA of the CDR3: TGTGCCAGTAGTTTTACAGGGGGCGGCAATCAGCCCCAGCATTTT. Translation: CASSFTGGGNQPQHF. V gene TRBV19 combines with J gene TRBJ1-5, with 9 nucleotides matching TRBD1. V was clipped by 5 bases and J by 2 bases; unmatched bases: 4. Germline CDR1 is LNHDA and CDR2 is SQIVND (reference sequence). The CDR3 length is 15 residues.

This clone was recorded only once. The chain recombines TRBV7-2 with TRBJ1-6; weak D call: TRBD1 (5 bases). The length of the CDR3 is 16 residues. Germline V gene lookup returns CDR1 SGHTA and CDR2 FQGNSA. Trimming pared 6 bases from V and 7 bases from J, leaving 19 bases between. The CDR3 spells CASSRSPRGGNSPLHF. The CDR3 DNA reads TGTGCCAGCAGTCGAAGTCCACGGGGGGGAAATTCACCCCTCCACTTT.

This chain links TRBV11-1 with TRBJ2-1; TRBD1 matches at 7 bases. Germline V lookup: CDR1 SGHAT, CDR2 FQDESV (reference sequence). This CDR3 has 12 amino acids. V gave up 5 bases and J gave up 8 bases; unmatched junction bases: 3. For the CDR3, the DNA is TGTGCCAGCAGCCCAGACAGGGATGAGCAGTTCTTC. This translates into CASSPDRDEQFF.

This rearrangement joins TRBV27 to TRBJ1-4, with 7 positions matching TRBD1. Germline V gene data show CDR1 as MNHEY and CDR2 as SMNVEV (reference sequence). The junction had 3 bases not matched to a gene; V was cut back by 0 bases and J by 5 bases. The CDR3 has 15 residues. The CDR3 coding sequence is TGTGCCAGCAGTTTATCGCAGGGGGAAAATGAAAAACTGTTTTTT. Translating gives CASSLSQGENEKLFF.

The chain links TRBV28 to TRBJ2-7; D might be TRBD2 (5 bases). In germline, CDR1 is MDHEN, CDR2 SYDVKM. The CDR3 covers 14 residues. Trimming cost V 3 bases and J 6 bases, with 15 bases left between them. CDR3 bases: TGTGCCAGCAGTTTGAGGGCTACTTGGGGCGAGCAGTACTTC. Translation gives CASSLRATWGEQYF.

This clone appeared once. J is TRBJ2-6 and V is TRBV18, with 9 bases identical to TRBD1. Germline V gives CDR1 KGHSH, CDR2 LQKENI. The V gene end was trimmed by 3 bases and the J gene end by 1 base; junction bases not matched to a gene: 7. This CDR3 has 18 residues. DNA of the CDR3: TGTGCCAGCTCACCTCCGGGACAGGGTGTGTCTGGGGCCAACGTCCTGACTTTC. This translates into CASSPPGQGVSGANVLTF. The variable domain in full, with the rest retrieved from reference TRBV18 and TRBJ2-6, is NAGVMQNPRHLVRRRGQEARLRCSPMKGHSHVYWYRQLPEEGLKFMVYLQKENIIDESGMPKERFSAEFPKEGPSILRIQQVVRGDSAAYFCASSPPGQGVSGANVLTFGAGSRLTVL.

The CDR3 DNA is TGTGCCAGCAGCGCGACTGGGGGGGGGCGCCTGAACGAGCAGTACTTC. Translation: CASSATGGGRLNEQYF. The V call is TRBV7-3, the J call TRBJ2-7; the D gene is possibly TRBD2 (7 bases). CDR1 is SGHTA and CDR2 is FQGTGA in the germline V gene. Trimming removed 5 bases from V and 5 bases from J, with 22 bases in between. CDR3 size: 16 residues.

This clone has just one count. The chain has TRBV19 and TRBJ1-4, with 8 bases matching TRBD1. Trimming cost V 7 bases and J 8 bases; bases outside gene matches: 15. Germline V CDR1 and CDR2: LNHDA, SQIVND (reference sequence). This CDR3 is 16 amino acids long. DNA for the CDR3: TGTGCCAGTACCCTCCTCGCCGGGACAGGCTCAGAAAAACTGTTTTTT. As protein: CASTLLAGTGSEKLFF.

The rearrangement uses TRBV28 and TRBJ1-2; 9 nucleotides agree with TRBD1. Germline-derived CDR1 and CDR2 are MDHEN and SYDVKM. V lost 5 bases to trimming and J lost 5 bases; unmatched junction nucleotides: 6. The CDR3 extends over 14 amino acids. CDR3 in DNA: TGTGCCAGCAGTACGGACAGGGGTCGGTATGGCTACACCTTC. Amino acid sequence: CASSTDRGRYGYTF.

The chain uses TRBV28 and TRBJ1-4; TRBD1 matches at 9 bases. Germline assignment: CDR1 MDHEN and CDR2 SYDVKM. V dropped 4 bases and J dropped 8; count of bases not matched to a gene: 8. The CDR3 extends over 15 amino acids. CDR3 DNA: TGTGCCAGCAGTTCACTCACAGGGGGCGGAGAAAAACTGTTTTTT. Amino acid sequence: CASSSLTGGGEKLFF.

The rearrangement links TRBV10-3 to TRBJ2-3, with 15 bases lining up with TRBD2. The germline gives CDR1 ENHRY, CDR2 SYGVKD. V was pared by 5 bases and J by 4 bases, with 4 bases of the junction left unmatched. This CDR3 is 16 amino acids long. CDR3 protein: CAISMGLAGGADTQYF. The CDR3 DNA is TGTGCCATCAGTATGGGACTAGCGGGGGGCGCAGATACGCAGTATTTT.

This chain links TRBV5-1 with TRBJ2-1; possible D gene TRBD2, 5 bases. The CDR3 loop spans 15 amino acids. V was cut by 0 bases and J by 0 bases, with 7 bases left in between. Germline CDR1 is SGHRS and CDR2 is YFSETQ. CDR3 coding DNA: TGCGCCAGCAGCTTGGTAGGGAGCTCCTACAATGAGCAGTTCTTC. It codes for CASSLVGSSYNEQFF.